This TCR beta chain was sequenced during a study of cytomegalovirus exposure and HLA in healthy donors. Study outcomes and limitations: When analyzed later, a missense DCLRE1C variant was found to be linked to TCR beta V- and J-gene trimming. In an earlier analysis, in 587 donors, most V segments appeared productive either ~87% or ~30% of the time. Rates of TCR association differed by HLA locus in a later analysis, with DRB1 highest and HLA-C lowest. In a later analysis, specific HLA alleles were associated with about 18,000 TCR beta sequences at a 0.05 false discovery rate.

The PCR was carried out with 60 Vbeta primers and 13 Jbeta primers. The assay was immunoSEQ multiplex PCR, and TCRdb's table has in-frame clones only and misses some. The table records around 97,000 clones, more than 75% of them present only once. This clone was counted many times. Its antigen is not known. The CDR3 loop spans 16 amino acids. The germline V gene encodes CDR1 MNHEY and CDR2 SMNVEV (reference sequence). V shed 6 bases and J shed 0 bases, with 16 bases lying between them. The genes are TRBV27 and TRBJ2-3; perhaps TRBD1 as D (6 bases). This clonotype was obtained from a woman younger than 35 in good health and CMV-seropositive. Sequencing was performed on PBMCs. The CDR3 loop reads CASSPPRTESTDTQYF. The CDR3 DNA sequence: TGTGCCAGCAGCCCCCCCCGGACAGAAAGCACAGATACGCAGTATTTT.